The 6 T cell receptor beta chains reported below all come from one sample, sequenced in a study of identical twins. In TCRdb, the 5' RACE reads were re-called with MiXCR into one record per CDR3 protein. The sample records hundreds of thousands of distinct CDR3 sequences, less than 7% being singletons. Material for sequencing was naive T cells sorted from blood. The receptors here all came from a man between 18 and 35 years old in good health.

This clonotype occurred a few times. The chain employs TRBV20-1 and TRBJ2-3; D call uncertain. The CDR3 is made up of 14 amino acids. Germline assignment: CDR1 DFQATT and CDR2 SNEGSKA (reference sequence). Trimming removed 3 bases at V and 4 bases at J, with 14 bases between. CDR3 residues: CSASVSRKADTQYF. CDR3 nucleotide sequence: TGCAGTGCTAGTGTCAGTCGCAAAGCAGATACGCAGTATTTT.

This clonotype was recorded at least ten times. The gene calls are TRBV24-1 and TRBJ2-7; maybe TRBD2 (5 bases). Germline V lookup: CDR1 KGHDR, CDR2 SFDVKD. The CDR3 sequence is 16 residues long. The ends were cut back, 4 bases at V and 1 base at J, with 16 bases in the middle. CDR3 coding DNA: TGTGCCACCAGTGACCCAGGAGGTCAAGGGTCCTACGAGCAGTACTTC. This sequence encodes CATSDPGGQGSYEQYF.

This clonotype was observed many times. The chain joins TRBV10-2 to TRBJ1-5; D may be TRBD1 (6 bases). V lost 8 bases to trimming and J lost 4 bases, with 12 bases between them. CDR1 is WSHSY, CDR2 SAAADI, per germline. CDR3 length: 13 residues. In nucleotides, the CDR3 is TGCGCCAGCCAGGGAGGGGGTAATCAGCCCCAGCATTTT. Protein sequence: CASQGGGNQPQHF.

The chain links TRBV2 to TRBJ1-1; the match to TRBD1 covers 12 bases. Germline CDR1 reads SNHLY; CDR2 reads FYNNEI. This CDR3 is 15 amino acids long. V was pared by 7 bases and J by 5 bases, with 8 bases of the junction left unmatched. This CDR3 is CASKGQGALKTEAFF. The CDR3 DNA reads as TGTGCCAGCAAGGGACAGGGGGCCCTCAAGACTGAAGCTTTCTTT.

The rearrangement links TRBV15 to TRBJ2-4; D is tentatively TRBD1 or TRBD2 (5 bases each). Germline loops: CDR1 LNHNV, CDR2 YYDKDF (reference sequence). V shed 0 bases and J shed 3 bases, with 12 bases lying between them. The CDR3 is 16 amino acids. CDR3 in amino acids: CATSRDLGEVKNIQYF. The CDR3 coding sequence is TGTGCCACCAGCAGAGATCTGGGGGAAGTCAAAAACATTCAGTACTTC.

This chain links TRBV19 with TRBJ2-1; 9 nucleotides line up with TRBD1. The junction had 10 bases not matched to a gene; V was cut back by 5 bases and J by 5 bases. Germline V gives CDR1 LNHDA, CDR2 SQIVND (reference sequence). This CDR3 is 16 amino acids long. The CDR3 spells CASSPTGGSVNNEQFF. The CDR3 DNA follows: TGTGCCAGTAGTCCGACAGGGGGGAGCGTAAACAATGAGCAGTTCTTC.